A single T cell receptor beta chain is shown here with its context. Time point defined: pretreatment peripheral blood. The record originates from a study of PD-L1 blockade in urothelial cancer. On the study more broadly: Between 0 and 3 prior chemotherapy regimens had been given to patients.

The method was immunoSEQ multiplex PCR; TCRdb's version includes in-frame clones alone and lacks a portion of them. The data show about 63,000 clones, around 81% seen once. The CDR3 length is 14 residues. V shed 3 bases, J shed 5 bases, and the junction held 5 bases outside the gene matches. CDR1 is LGHNT and CDR2 is FRNRAP in the germline V gene. The receptor's source is a man aged 70-80 years with urothelial cancer. The rearrangement links TRBV12-5 to TRBJ2-5; TRBD1 matches at 8 bases. Material: PBMCs, obtained around atezolizumab (anti-PD-L1) treatment. The CDR3 region has the DNA TGTGCTAGTGGTTTTGGGACAGGAGCCGAGACCCAGTACTTC. Its protein product is CASGFGTGAETQYF.